This T cell receptor (beta chain) was identified during a study of T-cell reconstitution after alpha-beta-depleted transplantation in children. This clonotype was detected ten times or more. The TCRbeta library incorporated unique molecular identifiers. Using its own MiXCR run on the PCR reads, TCRdb lists one record per CDR3 protein. The table includes some 300,000 distinct CDR3 sequences, roughly 9.1% detected once. This CDR3 contains 17 residues. Germline V gene data show CDR1 as MGHDK and CDR2 as SYGVNS. Trimming took 1 base from V and 2 from J, leaving 12 bases between them. The sequencing here drew on PBMCs, taken before TCRalphabeta/CD19-depleted stem cell transplant. The genes are TRBV25-1 and TRBJ2-6; a possible D gene is TRBD1 (7 bases). The receptor was derived from a boy under two years old with acute myeloid leukemia, due to receive a stem cell transplant. DNA for the CDR3: TGTGCCAGCAGTGAATCGGCAGGGGGGACTGGGGCCAACGTCCTGACTTTC. Translated, it gives CASSESAGGTGANVLTF.